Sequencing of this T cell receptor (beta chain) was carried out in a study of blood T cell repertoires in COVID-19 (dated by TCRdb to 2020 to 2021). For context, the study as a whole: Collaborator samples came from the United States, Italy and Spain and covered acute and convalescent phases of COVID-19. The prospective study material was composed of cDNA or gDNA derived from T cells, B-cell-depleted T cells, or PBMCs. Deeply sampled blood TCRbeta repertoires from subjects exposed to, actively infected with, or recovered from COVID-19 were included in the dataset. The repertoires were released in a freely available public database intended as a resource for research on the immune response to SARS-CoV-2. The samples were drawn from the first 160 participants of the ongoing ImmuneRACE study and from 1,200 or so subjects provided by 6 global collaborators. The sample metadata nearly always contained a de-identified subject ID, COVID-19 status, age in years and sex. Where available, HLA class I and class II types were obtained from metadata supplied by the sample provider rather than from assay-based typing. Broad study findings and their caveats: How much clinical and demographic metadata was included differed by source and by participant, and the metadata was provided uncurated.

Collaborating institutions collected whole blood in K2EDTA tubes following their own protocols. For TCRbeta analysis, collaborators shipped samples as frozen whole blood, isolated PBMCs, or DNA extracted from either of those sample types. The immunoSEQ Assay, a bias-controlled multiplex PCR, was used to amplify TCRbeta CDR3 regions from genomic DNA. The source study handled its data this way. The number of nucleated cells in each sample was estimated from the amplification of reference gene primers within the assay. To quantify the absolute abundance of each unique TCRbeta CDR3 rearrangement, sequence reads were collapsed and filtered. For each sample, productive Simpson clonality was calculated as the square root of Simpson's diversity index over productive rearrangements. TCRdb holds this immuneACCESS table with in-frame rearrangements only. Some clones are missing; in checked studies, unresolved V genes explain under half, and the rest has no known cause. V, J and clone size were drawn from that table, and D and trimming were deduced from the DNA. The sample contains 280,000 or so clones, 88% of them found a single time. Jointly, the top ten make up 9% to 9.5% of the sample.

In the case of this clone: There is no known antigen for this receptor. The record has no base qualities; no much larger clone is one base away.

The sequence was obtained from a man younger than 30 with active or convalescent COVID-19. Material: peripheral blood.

The DNA sequence follows: TGTGCCAGCAGCCCCAAAAAGGGGCACGATGAAAAACTGTTTTTT. This encodes CASSPKKGHDEKLFF. The chain was built from TRBV5-4 and TRBJ1-4; TRBD1 could be the D gene, as 5 bases match. V loses 4 bases, J loses 6 bases, and the germline ends lie 16 bases apart. Counted from cysteine to phenylalanine, this CDR3 has 15 amino acids. The CDR3 DNA has 45 bases and is translated from base 1. Per the germline V gene (reference sequence), SGHNT is the CDR1 and YYREEE is the CDR2.